This record covers a single T cell receptor beta chain. Its cognate antigen is unknown. This entry comes from a study of immune cell composition in non-small cell lung cancer. Study-level points and caveats: Tumour-associated clones >0.5% occurred in 33% of adenocarcinomas, about 80% of squamous.

TCRdb keeps only in-frame clones here, not all; method: immunoSEQ multiplex PCR. The sample has approximately 3,000 clones, roughly four fifths seen once. Material: lung tumor tissue. The receptor was derived from a human donor with non-small cell lung cancer.

The CDR3 sequence is CASSLAPNQPQHF. In DNA, the CDR3 is TGCGCCAGCAGCTTGGCCCCTAACCAGCCCCAGCATTTT. V gene TRBV5-1 combines with J gene TRBJ1-5, with D unresolved. This CDR3 is 13 amino acids long. V was trimmed by 0 bases and J by 7 bases, leaving 8 bases between them. Germline CDR1 and CDR2: SGHRS and YFSETQ.